A single T cell receptor beta chain is shown here with its context. The entry originates in a study of blood T cell repertoires in COVID-19. About the study: The origin of the acute and convalescent COVID-19 samples was the United States, Italy and Spain.

The CDR3 is made up of 12 amino acids. Unmatched junction bases numbered 4, after V lost 6 bases and J lost 8 bases. Per the germline V gene, CDR1 is MNHEY and CDR2 is SVGAGI. Assay: immunoSEQ multiplex PCR; the TCRdb copy retains only in-frame clones and omits some. The sample carries some 450,000 clones, 70% to 90% recorded once. The TCR was taken from a young man with COVID-19, enrolled during active disease. The chain links TRBV6-5 to TRBJ2-1, with 7 bases lining up with TRBD1. Sequenced material: peripheral blood. CDR3 nucleotide sequence: TGTGCCAGCAGCCGGACAGGATATGAGCAGTTCTTC. Translated, it gives CASSRTGYEQFF.